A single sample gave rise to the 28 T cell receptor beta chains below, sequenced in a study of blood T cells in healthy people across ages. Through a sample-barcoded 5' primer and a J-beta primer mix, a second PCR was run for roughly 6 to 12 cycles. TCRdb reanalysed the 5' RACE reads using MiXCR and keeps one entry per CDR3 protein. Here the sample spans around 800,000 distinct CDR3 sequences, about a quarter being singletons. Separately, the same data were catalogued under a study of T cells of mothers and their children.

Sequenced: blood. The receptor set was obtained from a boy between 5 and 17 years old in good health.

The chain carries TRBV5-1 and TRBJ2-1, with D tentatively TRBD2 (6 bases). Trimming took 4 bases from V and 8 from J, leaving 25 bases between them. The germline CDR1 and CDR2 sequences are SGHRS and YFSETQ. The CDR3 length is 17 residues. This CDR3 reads CASSQTSSWGVVHEQFF. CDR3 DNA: TGCGCCAGCAGCCAAACGTCCAGCTGGGGGGTTGTGCATGAGCAGTTCTTC.

The CDR3 is CSADEGRGSTDTQYF. The CDR3 bases are TGCAGTGCGGACGAAGGTCGGGGCAGCACAGATACGCAGTATTTT. This chain uses TRBV20-1 with TRBJ2-3; D tentatively fits TRBD1 or TRBD2 (5 bases each). Germline-derived CDR1 and CDR2 are DFQATT and SNEGSKA (reference sequence). V was shortened by 6 bases and J by 0 bases, with 16 bases between the two germline ends. This CDR3 contains 15 residues.

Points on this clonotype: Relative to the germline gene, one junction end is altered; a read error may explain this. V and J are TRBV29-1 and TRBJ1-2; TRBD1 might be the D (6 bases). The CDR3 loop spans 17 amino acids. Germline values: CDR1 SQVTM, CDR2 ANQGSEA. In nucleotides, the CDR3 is TGCAGCGTTGGAAGCCGGGACATCAGTCGCCGCAACTATGGCTACGCCTTC. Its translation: CSVGSRDISRRNYGYAF.

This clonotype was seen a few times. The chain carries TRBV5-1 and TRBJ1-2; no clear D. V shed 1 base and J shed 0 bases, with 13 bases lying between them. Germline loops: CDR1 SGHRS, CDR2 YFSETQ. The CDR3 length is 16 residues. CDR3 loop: CASSLMPPSSNYGYTF. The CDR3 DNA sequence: TGCGCCAGCAGCTTGATGCCACCTTCTTCTAACTATGGCTACACCTTC. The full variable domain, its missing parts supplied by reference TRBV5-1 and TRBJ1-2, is KAGVTQTPRYLIKTRGQQVTLSCSPISGHRSVSWYQQTPGQGLQFLFEYFSETQRNKGNFPGRFSGRQFSNSRSEMNVSTLELGDSALYLCASSLMPPSSNYGYTFGSGTRLTVV.

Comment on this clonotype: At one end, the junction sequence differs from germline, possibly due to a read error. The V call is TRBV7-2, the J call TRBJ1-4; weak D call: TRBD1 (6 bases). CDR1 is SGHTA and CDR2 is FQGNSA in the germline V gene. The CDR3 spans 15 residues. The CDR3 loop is CASRSGAMANEKLSF. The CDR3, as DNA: TGTGCCAGCAGGTCAGGGGCGATGGCTAATGAAAAACTGTCTTTT.

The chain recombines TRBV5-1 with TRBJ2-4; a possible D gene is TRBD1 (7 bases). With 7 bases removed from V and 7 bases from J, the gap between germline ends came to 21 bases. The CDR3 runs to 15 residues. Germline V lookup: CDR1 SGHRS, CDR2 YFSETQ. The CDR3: CASSRRGQERNIQYF. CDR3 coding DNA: TGCGCCAGCTCCCGGAGGGGGCAGGAGAGGAACATTCAGTACTTC.

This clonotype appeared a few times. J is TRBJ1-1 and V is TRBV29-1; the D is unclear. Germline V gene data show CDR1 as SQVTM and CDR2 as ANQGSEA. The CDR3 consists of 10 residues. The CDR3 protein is CTDQNTEAFF. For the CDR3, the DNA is TGCACCGACCAGAACACTGAAGCTTTCTTT.

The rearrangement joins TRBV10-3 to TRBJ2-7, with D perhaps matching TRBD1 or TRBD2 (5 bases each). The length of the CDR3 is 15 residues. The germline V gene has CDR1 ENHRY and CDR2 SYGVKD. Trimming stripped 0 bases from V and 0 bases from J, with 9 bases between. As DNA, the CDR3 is TGTGCCATCAGTGAGTCCCGGGACCCCTCCTACGAGCAGTACTTC. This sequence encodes CAISESRDPSYEQYF.

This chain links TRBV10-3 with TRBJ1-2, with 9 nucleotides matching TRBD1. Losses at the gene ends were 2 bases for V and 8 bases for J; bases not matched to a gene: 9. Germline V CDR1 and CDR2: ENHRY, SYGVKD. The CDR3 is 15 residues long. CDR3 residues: CAISEAPGQGNGYTF. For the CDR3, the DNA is TGTGCCATCAGTGAGGCCCCGGGACAGGGCAACGGCTACACCTTC.

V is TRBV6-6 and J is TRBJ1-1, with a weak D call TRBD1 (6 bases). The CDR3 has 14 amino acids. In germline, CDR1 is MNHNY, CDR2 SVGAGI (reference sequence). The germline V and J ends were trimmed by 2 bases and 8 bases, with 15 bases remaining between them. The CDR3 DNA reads TGTGCCAGCAGTTACGGACCCGGACAGCAAGAAGCTTTCTTT. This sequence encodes CASSYGPGQQEAFF.

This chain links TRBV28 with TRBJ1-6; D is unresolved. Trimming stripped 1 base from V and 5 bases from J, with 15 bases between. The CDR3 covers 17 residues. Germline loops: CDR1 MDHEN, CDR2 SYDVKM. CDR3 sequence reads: CASSLFTEPWDNSPLHF. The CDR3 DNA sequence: TGTGCCAGCAGTTTATTTACGGAACCATGGGATAATTCACCCCTCCACTTT.

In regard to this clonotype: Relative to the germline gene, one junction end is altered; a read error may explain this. CDR3 in amino acids: CASSLKLARNIQYF. CDR3 coding DNA: TGTGCCAGCAGCTTAAAACTAGCCAGAAACATTCAGTACTTC. The rearrangement links TRBV11-2 to TRBJ2-4; maybe TRBD2 (6 bases). The germline V gene has CDR1 SGHAT and CDR2 FQNNGV. This CDR3 spans 14 amino acids. Full variable domain (missing parts from reference TRBV11-2 and TRBJ2-4): EAGVAQSPRYKIIEKRQSVAFWCNPISGHATLYWYQQILGQGPKLLIQFQNNGVVDDSQLPKDRFSAERLKGVDSTLKIQPAKLEDSAVYLCASSLKLARNIQYFGAGTRLSVL.

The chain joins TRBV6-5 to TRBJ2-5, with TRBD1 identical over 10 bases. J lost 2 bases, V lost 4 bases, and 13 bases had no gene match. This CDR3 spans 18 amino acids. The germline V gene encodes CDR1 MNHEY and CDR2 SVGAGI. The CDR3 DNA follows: TGTGCCAGCAGTTCCCTCGGGACAGGGGTCGGAGTACAAGAGACCCAGTACTTC. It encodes CASSSLGTGVGVQETQYF.

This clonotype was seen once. The CDR3 region is CASSSGLRWEGYTF. DNA of the CDR3: TGTGCCAGCAGTTCGGGTCTACGGTGGGAGGGCTACACCTTC. The chain has TRBV4-2 and TRBJ1-2; no clear D. Trimming stripped 6 bases from V and 8 bases from J, with 19 bases between. The CDR3 is 14 residues long. Germline V gene data show CDR1 as LGHNA and CDR2 as YNFKEQ.

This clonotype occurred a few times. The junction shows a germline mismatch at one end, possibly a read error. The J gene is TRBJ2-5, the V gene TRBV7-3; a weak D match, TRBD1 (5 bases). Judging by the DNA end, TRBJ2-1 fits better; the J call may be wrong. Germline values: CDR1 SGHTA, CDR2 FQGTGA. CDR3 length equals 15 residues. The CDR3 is CANSLDYQWGGEQFF. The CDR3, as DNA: TGTGCCAACAGCTTAGATTACCAGTGGGGCGGTGAGCAGTTCTTC.

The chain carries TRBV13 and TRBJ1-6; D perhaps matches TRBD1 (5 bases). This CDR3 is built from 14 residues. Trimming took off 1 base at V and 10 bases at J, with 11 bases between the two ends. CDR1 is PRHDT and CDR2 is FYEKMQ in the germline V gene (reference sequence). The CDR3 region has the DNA TGTGCCAGCAGCTTAGCAGGGATTAACTCACCCCTCCACTTT. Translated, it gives CASSLAGINSPLHF.

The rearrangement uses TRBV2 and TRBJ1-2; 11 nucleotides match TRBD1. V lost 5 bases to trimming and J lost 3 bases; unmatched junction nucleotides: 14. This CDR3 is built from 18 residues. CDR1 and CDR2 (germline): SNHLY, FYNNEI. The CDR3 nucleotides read TGTGCCAGCAGTCAACTCAACCGGGACAGGGGGTCTGACTATGGCTACACCTTC. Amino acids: CASSQLNRDRGSDYGYTF.

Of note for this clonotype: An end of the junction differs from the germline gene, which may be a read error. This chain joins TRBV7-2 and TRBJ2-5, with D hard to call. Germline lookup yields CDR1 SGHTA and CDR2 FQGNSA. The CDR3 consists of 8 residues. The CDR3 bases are TGTGCCAGCAGCGGCGGTTGGTTC. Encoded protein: CASSGGWF. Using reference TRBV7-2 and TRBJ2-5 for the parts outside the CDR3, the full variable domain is GAGVSQSPSNKVTEKGKDVELRCDPISGHTALYWYRQSLGQGLEFLIYFQGNSAPDKSGLPSDRFSAERTGGSVSTLTIQRTQQEDSAVYLCASSGGWFGPGTRLLVL.

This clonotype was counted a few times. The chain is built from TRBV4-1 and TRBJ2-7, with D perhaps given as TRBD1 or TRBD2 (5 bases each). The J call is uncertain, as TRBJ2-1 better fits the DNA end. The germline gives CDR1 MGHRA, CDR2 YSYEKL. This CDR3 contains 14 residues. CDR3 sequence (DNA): TGCGCCAGCAGCGGACGAGGGGTTTACAATGAGCAGTTCTTC. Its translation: CASSGRGVYNEQFF.

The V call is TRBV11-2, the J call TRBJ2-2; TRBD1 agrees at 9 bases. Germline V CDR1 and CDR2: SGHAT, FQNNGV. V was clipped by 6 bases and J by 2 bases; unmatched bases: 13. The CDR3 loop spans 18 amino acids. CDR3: CASRNHHGTGGNTGELFF. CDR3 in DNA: TGTGCCAGCAGAAATCACCACGGAACAGGGGGCAACACCGGGGAGCTGTTTTTT. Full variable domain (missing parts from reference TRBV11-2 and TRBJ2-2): EAGVAQSPRYKIIEKRQSVAFWCNPISGHATLYWYQQILGQGPKLLIQFQNNGVVDDSQLPKDRFSAERLKGVDSTLKIQPAKLEDSAVYLCASRNHHGTGGNTGELFFGEGSRLTVL.

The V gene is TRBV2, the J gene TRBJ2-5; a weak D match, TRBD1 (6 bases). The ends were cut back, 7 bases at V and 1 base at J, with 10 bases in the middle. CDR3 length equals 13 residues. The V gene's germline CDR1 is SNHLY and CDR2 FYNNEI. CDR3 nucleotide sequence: TGTGCCAGCACCGTGACAGGCCAAGAGACCCAGTACTTC. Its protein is CASTVTGQETQYF.

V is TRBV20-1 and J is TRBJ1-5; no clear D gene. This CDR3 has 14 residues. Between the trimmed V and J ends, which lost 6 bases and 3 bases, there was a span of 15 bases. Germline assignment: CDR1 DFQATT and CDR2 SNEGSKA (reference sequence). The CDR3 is CSARTWQNNQPQHF. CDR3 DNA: TGCAGTGCCAGAACGTGGCAGAACAATCAGCCCCAGCATTTT.

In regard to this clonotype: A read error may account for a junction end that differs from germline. The CDR3 region has the DNA TGCGCCAGCAGTTTGGACAGGGGGTCCCAAGAGACCCAGTACTTC. It codes for CASSLDRGSQETQYF. The V and J genes are TRBV5-1 and TRBJ2-5, with 10 bases aligning to TRBD1. Germline V gives CDR1 SGHRS, CDR2 YFSETQ. The CDR3 consists of 15 residues.

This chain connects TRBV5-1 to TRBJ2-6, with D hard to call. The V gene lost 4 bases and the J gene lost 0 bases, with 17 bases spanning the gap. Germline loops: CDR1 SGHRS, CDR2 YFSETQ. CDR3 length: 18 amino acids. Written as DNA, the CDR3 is TGCGCCAGCAGCCCCTCTACGGACGGGTACTCTGGGGCCAACGTCCTGACTTTC. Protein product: CASSPSTDGYSGANVLTF.

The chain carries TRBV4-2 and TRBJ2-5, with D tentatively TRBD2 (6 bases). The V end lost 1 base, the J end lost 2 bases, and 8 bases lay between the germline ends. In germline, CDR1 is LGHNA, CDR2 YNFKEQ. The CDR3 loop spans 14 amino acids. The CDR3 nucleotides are TGTGCCAGCAGCCAAGTGGGGAGGCAAGAGACCCAGTACTTC. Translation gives CASSQVGRQETQYF.

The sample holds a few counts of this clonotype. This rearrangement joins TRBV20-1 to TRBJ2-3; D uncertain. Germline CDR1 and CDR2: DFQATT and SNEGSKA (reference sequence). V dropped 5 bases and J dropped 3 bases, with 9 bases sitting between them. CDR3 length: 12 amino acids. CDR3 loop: CSALGITDTQYF. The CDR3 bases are TGCAGTGCTCTAGGGATTACAGATACGCAGTATTTT.

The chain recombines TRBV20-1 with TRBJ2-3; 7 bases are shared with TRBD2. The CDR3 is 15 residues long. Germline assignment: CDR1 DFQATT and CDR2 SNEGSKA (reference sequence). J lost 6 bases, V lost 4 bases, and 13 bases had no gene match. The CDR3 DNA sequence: TGCAGTGCTACCCGATCGGGGCGGGGGTCGGATACGCAGTATTTT. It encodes CSATRSGRGSDTQYF.

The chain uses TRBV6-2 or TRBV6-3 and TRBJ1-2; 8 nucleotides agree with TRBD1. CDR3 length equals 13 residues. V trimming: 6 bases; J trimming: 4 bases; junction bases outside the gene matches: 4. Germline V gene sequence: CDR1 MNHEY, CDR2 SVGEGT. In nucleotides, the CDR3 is TGTGCCAGCAGAGGACAGGGAGGCTATGGCTACACCTTC. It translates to CASRGQGGYGYTF.